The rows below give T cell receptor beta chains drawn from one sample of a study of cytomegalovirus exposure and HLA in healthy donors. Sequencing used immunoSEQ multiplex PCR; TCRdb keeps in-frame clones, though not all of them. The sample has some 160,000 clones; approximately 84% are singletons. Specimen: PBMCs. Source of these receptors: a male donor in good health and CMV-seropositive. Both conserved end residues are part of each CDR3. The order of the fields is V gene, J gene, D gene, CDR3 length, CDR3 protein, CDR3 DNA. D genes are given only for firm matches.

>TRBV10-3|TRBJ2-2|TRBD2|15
CAISPSGTNTGELFF
TGTGCCATCAGTCCTAGCGGGACTAACACCGGGGAGCTGTTTTTT
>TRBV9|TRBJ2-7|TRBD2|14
CASTPGGEIYEQYF
TGTGCCAGCACCCCCGGGGGGGAGATCTACGAGCAGTACTTC
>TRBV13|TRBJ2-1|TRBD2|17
CASSLEGLAGGGNEQFF
TGTGCCAGCAGCTTAGAGGGACTAGCGGGAGGAGGAAATGAGCAGTTCTTC
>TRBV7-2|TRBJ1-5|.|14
CASSTLGGDQPQHF
TGTGCCAGCAGCACCCTAGGGGGGGATCAGCCCCAGCATTTT
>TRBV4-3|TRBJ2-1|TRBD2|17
CASSQDRTSGPTNEQFF
TGCGCCAGCAGCCAAGATAGAACTAGCGGGCCCACCAATGAGCAGTTCTTC
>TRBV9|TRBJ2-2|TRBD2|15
CASRGGAANTGELFF
TGTGCCAGCAGGGGAGGGGCAGCGAACACCGGGGAGCTGTTTTTT
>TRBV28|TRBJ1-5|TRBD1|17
CASSPTGGLGSNQPQHF
TGTGCCAGCAGTCCGACAGGGGGACTAGGGAGCAATCAGCCCCAGCATTTT
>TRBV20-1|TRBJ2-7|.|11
CSASPAYEQYF
TGCAGTGCTAGCCCTGCCTACGAGCAGTACTTC
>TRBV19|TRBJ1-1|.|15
CASSVIRDMNTEAFF
TGTGCCAGTAGTGTGATCCGGGATATGAACACTGAAGCTTTCTTT
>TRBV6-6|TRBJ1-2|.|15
CASSPGGIGLDGYTF
TGTGCCAGCAGCCCCGGGGGGATAGGATTGGATGGCTACACCTTC